Presented here are 24 T cell receptor beta chains from one specimen sequenced in a study of blood T cell repertoires in COVID-19. Profiled with immunoSEQ multiplex PCR; TCRdb holds only in-frame clones, not every one. The sample holds 140,000 to 150,000 clones, 82% seen once. Input material: peripheral blood. The source of these receptors is a human donor with acute or convalescent COVID-19. The donor label of this sample is uncertain.

The rearrangement uses TRBV19 and TRBJ1-1; D possibly corresponds to TRBD1 (6 bases). Germline CDR1 and CDR2: LNHDA and SQIVND (reference sequence). This CDR3 contains 14 residues. Trimming shortened V by 3 bases and J by 7 bases, and 15 bases separated the two germline ends. CDR3 bases: TGTGCCAGTAGTATTAACAGGGCGGAGAGTGAAGCTTTCTTT. This codes for CASSINRAESEAFF.

V and J are TRBV6-2 or TRBV6-3 and TRBJ2-3, with D hard to call. The CDR3 extends over 19 amino acids. Germline CDR1 is MNHEY and CDR2 is SVGEGT. Trimming stripped 2 bases from V and 2 bases from J, with 23 bases between. CDR3: CASSYRMAAPRGPTDTQYF. CDR3 bases: TGTGCCAGCAGTTACAGGATGGCGGCGCCCCGAGGTCCCACAGATACGCAGTATTTT.

This clone was counted once. This chain links TRBV6-6 with TRBJ2-1, with D unresolved. This CDR3 comprises 14 residues. Trimming took 0 bases from V and 6 from J, leaving 9 bases between them. Germline CDR1 and CDR2: MNHNY and SVGAGI (reference sequence). This chain's CDR3 is CASSYSPTGNEQFF. The CDR3 DNA follows: TGTGCCAGCAGTTACTCCCCGACGGGCAATGAGCAGTTCTTC.

The chain has TRBV29-1 and TRBJ1-2, with D perhaps TRBD1 (5 bases). This CDR3 spans 13 amino acids. Trimming shortened V by 6 bases and J by 3 bases, and 14 bases separated the two germline ends. CDR1 SQVTM and CDR2 ANQGSEA come from the germline V gene. The CDR3 is CSVWFSGDYGYTF. CDR3 sequence (DNA): TGCAGCGTCTGGTTCTCGGGGGACTATGGCTACACCTTC.

The chain links TRBV7-2 to TRBJ1-2; 8 bases are a match to TRBD1. The CDR3 loop spans 18 amino acids. Germline assignment: CDR1 SGHTA and CDR2 FQGNSA. V lost 5 bases to trimming and J lost 1 base; unmatched junction nucleotides: 15. The CDR3 reads CASSLLGQGSFLNYGYTF. The CDR3 DNA reads as TGTGCCAGCAGCCTCCTCGGACAGGGTAGTTTCCTTAACTATGGCTACACCTTC. The full variable domain, its missing parts supplied by reference TRBV7-2 and TRBJ1-2, is GAGVSQSPSNKVTEKGKDVELRCDPISGHTALYWYRQSLGQGLEFLIYFQGNSAPDKSGLPSDRFSAERTGGSVSTLTIQRTQQEDSAVYLCASSLLGQGSFLNYGYTFGSGTRLTVV.

The V and J genes are TRBV5-1 and TRBJ2-3; 12 nucleotides agree with TRBD2. The CDR3 totals 16 residues. Trimming took 3 bases from V and 4 from J; bases not matched to a gene: 6. Germline loops: CDR1 SGHRS, CDR2 YFSETQ. Here the CDR3 reads CASSWSSGGAADTQYF. DNA for the CDR3: TGCGCCAGCAGCTGGTCTAGCGGGGGGGCCGCAGATACGCAGTATTTT.

V and J are TRBV5-5 and TRBJ1-1, with D tentatively TRBD1 (5 bases). Trimming removed 1 base at V and 1 base at J, with 8 bases between. Germline CDR1 reads SGHKS; CDR2 reads YYEKEE (reference sequence). The CDR3 spans 14 residues. CDR3 loop: CASSLQQGNTEAFF. The CDR3 DNA is TGTGCCAGCAGCTTGCAGCAGGGGAACACTGAAGCTTTCTTT.

The chain couples TRBV7-6 to TRBJ1-6; 8 bases line up with TRBD1. Germline CDR1 SGHVS, CDR2 FNYEAQ. The V gene end was trimmed by 6 bases and the J gene end by 16 bases; junction bases not matched to a gene: 14. The CDR3 is 14 residues long. The CDR3 loop is CASSLGQGAGPLHF. CDR3 DNA sequence: TGTGCCAGCAGTCTCGGGCAGGGGGCCGGGCCGCTCCACTTT.

The rearrangement links TRBV9 to TRBJ1-3; D is unresolved. V was clipped by 0 bases and J by 0 bases, with 10 bases between them. Germline values: CDR1 SGDLS, CDR2 YYNGEE. The CDR3 sequence is 16 residues long. CDR3 DNA: TGTGCCAGCAGCGTAGGCGGGATGAGCTCTGGAAACACCATATATTTT. Its protein product is CASSVGGMSSGNTIYF. Drawing the rest from reference TRBV9 and TRBJ1-3, the complete variable domain is DSGVTQTPKHLITATGQRVTLRCSPRSGDLSVYWYQQSLDQGLQFLIQYYNGEERAKGNILERFSAQQFPDLHSELNLSSLELGDSALYFCASSVGGMSSGNTIYFGEGSWLTVV.

This chain links TRBV14 with TRBJ2-3, with a weak D call TRBD2 (7 bases). Germline V CDR1 and CDR2: SGHDN, FVKESK. The CDR3 runs to 16 residues. Trimming shortened V by 1 base and J by 2 bases, and 13 bases separated the two germline ends. The CDR3 loop reads CASSQARGGPTDTQYF. The CDR3 DNA is TGTGCCAGCAGCCAAGCGAGGGGGGGGCCCACAGATACGCAGTATTTT.

The CDR3 nucleotides are TGTGCCAGCAGCTTAGGGACAGGTCAGACCGGGGAGCTGTTTTTT. As protein: CASSLGTGQTGELFF. The chain has TRBV11-2 and TRBJ2-2, with 7 positions matching TRBD1. V was pared by 1 base and J by 5 bases, with 4 bases of the junction left unmatched. Germline V lookup: CDR1 SGHAT, CDR2 FQNNGV. The CDR3 sequence is 15 residues long.

J is TRBJ2-5 and V is TRBV5-1, with a possible D match to TRBD1 (6 bases). V was cut by 5 bases and J by 0 bases, with 14 bases left in between. Germline lookup yields CDR1 SGHRS and CDR2 YFSETQ. This CDR3 has 15 amino acids. CDR3 nucleotide sequence: TGCGCCAGCAGAATAGGGACACTCTACCAAGAGACCCAGTACTTC. Amino acid sequence: CASRIGTLYQETQYF.

This clone has more than one count but fewer than ten. This chain connects TRBV6-5 to TRBJ1-6, with 7 bases fitting TRBD1. Trimming removed 10 bases from V and 10 bases from J; junction bases left unmatched: 10. Germline CDR1 reads MNHEY; CDR2 reads SVGAGI. The CDR3 spans 13 residues. CDR3 region: CATRGQGKSPLHF. Written as DNA, the CDR3 is TGTGCCACTAGGGGGCAGGGGAAGTCACCCCTCCACTTT.

The chain carries TRBV5-6 and TRBJ2-7, with D perhaps matching TRBD1 (8 bases). Germline assignment: CDR1 SGHDT and CDR2 YYEEEE. The CDR3 is 14 amino acids. Trimming cost V 2 bases and J 4 bases, with 13 bases left between them. The CDR3 here is CASSFGQGLYEQYF. The CDR3 coding sequence is TGTGCCAGCAGCTTTGGACAGGGACTATACGAGCAGTACTTC.

V and J are TRBV11-2 and TRBJ2-5, with D possibly TRBD1 on 6 matching bases. V was shortened by 1 base and J by 3 bases, with 12 bases between the two germline ends. Germline CDR1 is SGHAT and CDR2 is FQNNGV. This CDR3 has 15 residues. The CDR3 region has the DNA TGTGCCAGCAGCTTAGCCGGTTCAGGGGAAGAGACCCAGTACTTC. Protein sequence: CASSLAGSGEETQYF.

This clone occurred once. The rearrangement links TRBV19 to TRBJ1-2; the D is unclear. The germline V and J ends were trimmed by 4 bases and 2 bases, with 14 bases remaining between them. CDR3 size: 15 residues. Germline CDR1 reads LNHDA; CDR2 reads SQIVND (reference sequence). CDR3 region: CASSTILGGNYGYTF. In DNA, the CDR3 is TGTGCCAGTAGTACAATCCTTGGCGGAAACTATGGCTACACCTTC.

The chain carries TRBV19 and TRBJ1-3, with TRBD1 as a possible D gene (5 bases). The CDR3 totals 15 residues. Germline loops: CDR1 LNHDA, CDR2 SQIVND (reference sequence). V lost 6 bases and J 0 bases, leaving 12 bases between the germline ends. The CDR3 DNA reads as TGTGCCAGTAGAGAGACAGTGGACTCTGGAAACACCATATATTTT. As protein: CASRETVDSGNTIYF.

The chain links TRBV23-1 to TRBJ1-6, with D maybe TRBD1 (5 bases). TRBV23-1 is sorted into the ORF group, with uncertain function. V was trimmed by 2 bases and J by 8 bases, leaving 19 bases between them. The CDR3 is made up of 17 amino acids. CDR3: CASSQGFDQGSDSPLHF. The CDR3 nucleotides are TGCGCCAGCAGTCAAGGATTTGACCAGGGCTCAGATTCACCCCTCCACTTT.

The chain is built from TRBV5-6 and TRBJ1-2; tentative D call: TRBD1 (5 bases). The CDR3 contains 14 residues. In germline, CDR1 is SGHDT, CDR2 YYEEEE. V shed 0 bases and J shed 4 bases, with 10 bases lying between them. CDR3 in amino acids: CASSLAGQVYGYTF. In nucleotides, the CDR3 is TGTGCCAGCAGCTTGGCAGGACAAGTCTATGGCTACACCTTC.

The chain joins TRBV20-1 to TRBJ1-3; no firm D call. V lost 3 bases and J lost 0, with 6 bases in between. This CDR3 comprises 13 residues. In germline, CDR1 is DFQATT, CDR2 SNEGSKA (reference sequence). CDR3 coding DNA: TGCAGTGCTAGTAGCGGCTCTGGAAACACCATATATTTT. It codes for CSASSGSGNTIYF.

This chain links TRBV6-1 with TRBJ1-2; D ambiguous. V was shortened by 0 bases and J by 0 bases, with 20 bases between the two germline ends. CDR1 and CDR2 (germline): MNHNS, SASEGT. This CDR3 has 19 residues. The CDR3: CASSEAPYTGNPSNYGYTF. CDR3 sequence (DNA): TGTGCCAGCAGTGAAGCGCCTTATACCGGGAACCCGTCTAACTATGGCTACACCTTC.

The chain's CDR3 is CASSHRRGYRGAEAFF. The CDR3, as DNA: TGTGCCAGCAGCCATCGTCGAGGGTACAGGGGGGCTGAAGCTTTCTTT. The chain links TRBV21-1 to TRBJ1-1; the table gives TRBD1 as D, unverified against the DNA. TRBV21-1 is deemed a pseudogene. The CDR3 is made up of 16 amino acids.

A few counts support this clone. The V call is TRBV15, the J call TRBJ1-6; possible D gene TRBD1, 5 bases. The CDR3 length is 17 residues. CDR1 is LNHNV and CDR2 is YYDKDF in the germline V gene (reference sequence). Trimming cost V 0 bases and J 9 bases, with 18 bases left between them. CDR3 coding DNA: TGTGCCACCAGCAGAGATCCGACCCCGATCGGGGGTTCACCCCTCCACTTT. It codes for CATSRDPTPIGGSPLHF.

V usage is TRBV7-2 and J usage is TRBJ1-5; D perhaps matches TRBD1 (5 bases). Germline-derived CDR1 and CDR2 are SGHTA and FQGNSA. The CDR3 has 15 amino acids. V lost 5 bases, J lost 0 bases, and 11 bases lay in between. For the CDR3, the DNA is TGTGCCAGCAGCCTAAACAGGAATAGCAATCAGCCCCAGCATTTT. Its translation is CASSLNRNSNQPQHF.